Below, one T cell receptor (beta chain) is given with its context. Clones were read by immunoSEQ multiplex PCR, and TCRdb kept only the in-frame ones, dropping some. The repertoire holds around 200,000 clones, with 85% to 90% as singletons. The data belong to a study of blood T cell repertoires in COVID-19. Study context: The study drew acute and convalescent COVID-19 samples from the United States, Italy and Spain.

The CDR3 is made up of 12 amino acids. The germline V gene has CDR1 ENHRY and CDR2 SYGVKD. The V and J ends lost 8 bases and 1 base respectively, with 8 bases between them. The receptor comes from a man aged 45-65 years with acute or convalescent COVID-19. The sequenced material came from peripheral blood. The rearrangement joins TRBV10-3 to TRBJ1-1; a possible D gene is TRBD1 (5 bases). The CDR3 is CAIRGSNTEAFF. The DNA of the CDR3 is TGTGCCATCCGGGGGTCGAACACTGAAGCTTTCTTT.